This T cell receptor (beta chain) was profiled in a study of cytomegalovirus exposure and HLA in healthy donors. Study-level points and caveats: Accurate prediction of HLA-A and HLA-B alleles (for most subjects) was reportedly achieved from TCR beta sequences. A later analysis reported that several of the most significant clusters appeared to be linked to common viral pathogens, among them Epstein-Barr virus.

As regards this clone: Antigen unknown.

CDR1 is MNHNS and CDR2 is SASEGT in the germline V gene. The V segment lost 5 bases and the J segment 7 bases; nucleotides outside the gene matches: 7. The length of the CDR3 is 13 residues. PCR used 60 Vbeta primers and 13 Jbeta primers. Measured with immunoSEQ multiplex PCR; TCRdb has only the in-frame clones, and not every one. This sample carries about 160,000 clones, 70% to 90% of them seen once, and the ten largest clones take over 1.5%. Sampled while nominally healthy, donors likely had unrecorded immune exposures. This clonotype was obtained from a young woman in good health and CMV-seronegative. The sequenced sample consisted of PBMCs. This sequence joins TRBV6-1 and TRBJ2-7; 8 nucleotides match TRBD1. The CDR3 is CASSMAGGQEQYF. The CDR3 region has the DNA TGTGCCAGCAGTATGGCAGGGGGCCAAGAGCAGTACTTC.